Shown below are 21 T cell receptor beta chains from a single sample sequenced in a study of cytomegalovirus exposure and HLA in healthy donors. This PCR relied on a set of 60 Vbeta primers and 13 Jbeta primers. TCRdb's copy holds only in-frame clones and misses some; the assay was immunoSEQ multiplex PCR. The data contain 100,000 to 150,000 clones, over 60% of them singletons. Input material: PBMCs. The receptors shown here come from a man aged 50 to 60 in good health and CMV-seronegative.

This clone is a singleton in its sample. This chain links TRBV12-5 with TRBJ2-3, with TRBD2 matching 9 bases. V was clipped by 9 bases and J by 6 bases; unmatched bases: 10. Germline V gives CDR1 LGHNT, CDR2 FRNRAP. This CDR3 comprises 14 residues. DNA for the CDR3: TGTGCTAGCTCCGGGCGGGGGGGCAGTGATACGCAGTATTTT. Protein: CASSGRGGSDTQYF.

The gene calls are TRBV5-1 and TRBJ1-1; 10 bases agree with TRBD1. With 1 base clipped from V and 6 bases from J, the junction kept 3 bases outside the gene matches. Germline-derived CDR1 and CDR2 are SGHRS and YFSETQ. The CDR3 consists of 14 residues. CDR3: CASSLPGTGAEAFF. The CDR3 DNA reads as TGCGCCAGCAGCTTGCCCGGGACAGGGGCTGAAGCTTTCTTT.

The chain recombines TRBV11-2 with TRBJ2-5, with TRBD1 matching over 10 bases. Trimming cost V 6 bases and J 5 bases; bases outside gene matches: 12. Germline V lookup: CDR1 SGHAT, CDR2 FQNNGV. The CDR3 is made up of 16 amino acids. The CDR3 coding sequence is TGTGCCAGCAGGACACCGGGACAGGGGAGGACGGAGACCCAGTACTTC. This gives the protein CASRTPGQGRTETQYF. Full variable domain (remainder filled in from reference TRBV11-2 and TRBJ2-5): EAGVAQSPRYKIIEKRQSVAFWCNPISGHATLYWYQQILGQGPKLLIQFQNNGVVDDSQLPKDRFSAERLKGVDSTLKIQPAKLEDSAVYLCASRTPGQGRTETQYFGPGTRLLVL.

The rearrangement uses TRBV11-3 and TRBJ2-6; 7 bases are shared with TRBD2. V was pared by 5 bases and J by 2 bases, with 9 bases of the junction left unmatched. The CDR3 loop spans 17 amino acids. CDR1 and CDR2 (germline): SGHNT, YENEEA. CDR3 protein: CASSPGEGMPGANVLTF. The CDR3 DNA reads TGTGCCAGCAGCCCCGGGGAGGGAATGCCTGGGGCCAACGTCCTGACTTTC.

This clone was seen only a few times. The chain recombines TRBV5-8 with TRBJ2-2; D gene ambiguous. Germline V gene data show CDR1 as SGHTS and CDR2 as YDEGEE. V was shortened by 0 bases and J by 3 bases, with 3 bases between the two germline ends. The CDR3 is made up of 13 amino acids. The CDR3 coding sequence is TGTGCCAGCAGCTTGGTCTACACCGGGGAGCTGTTTTTT. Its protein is CASSLVYTGELFF.

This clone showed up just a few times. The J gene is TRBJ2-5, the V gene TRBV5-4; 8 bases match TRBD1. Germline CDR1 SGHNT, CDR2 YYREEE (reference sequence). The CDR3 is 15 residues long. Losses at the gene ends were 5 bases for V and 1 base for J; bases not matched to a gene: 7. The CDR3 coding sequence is TGTGCCAGCAGAATGGGACAGGCCTCCCAAGAGACCCAGTACTTC. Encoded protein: CASRMGQASQETQYF. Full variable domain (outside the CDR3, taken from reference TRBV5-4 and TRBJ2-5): ETGVTQSPTHLIKTRGQQVTLRCSSQSGHNTVSWYQQALGQGPQFIFQYYREEENGRGNFPPRFSGLQFPNYSSELNVNALELDDSALYLCASRMGQASQETQYFGPGTRLLVL.

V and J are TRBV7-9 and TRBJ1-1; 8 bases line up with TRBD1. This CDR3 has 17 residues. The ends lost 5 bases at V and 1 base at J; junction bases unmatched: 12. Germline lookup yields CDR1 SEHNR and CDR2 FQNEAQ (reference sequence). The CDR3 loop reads CASSRRRDRTENTEAFF. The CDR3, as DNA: TGTGCCAGCAGCCGACGGAGGGACAGGACCGAGAACACTGAAGCTTTCTTT.

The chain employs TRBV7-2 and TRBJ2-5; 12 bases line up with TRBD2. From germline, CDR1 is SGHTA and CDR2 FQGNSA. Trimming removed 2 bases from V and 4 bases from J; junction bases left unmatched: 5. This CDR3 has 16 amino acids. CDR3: CASSLSLAGGPETQYF. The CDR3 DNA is TGTGCCAGCAGCTTATCTCTAGCGGGGGGGCCAGAGACCCAGTACTTC.

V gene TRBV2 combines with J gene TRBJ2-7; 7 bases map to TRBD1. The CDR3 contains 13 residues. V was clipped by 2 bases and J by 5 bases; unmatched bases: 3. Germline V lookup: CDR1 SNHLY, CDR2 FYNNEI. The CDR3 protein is CASSENRGNEQYF. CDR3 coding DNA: TGTGCCAGCAGTGAAAACAGGGGAAACGAGCAGTACTTC.

The DNA of the CDR3 is TGTGCCTGGAGTCCAGAACAGTTGACTGAAGCTTTCTTT. Encoded protein: CAWSPEQLTEAFF. The J gene is TRBJ1-1, the V gene TRBV30; D is ambiguous. CDR3 length equals 13 residues. The V gene lost 2 bases and the J gene lost 5 bases, with 12 bases spanning the gap. CDR1 and CDR2 from the germline V gene are GTSNPN and SVGIG (reference sequence).

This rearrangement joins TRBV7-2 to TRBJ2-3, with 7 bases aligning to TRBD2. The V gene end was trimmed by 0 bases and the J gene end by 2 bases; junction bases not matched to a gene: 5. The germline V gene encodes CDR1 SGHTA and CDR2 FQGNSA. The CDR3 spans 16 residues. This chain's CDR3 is CASSLARLADTDTQYF. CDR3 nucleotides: TGTGCCAGCAGCTTAGCGAGGCTAGCGGACACAGATACGCAGTATTTT.

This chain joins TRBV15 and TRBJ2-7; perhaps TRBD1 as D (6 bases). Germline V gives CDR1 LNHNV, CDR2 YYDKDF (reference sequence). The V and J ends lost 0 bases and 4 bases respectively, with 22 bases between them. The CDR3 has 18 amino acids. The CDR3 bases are TGTGCCACCAGCAGAGATGAACAGGGTCCAGTGATTCGATACGAGCAGTACTTC. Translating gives CATSRDEQGPVIRYEQYF.

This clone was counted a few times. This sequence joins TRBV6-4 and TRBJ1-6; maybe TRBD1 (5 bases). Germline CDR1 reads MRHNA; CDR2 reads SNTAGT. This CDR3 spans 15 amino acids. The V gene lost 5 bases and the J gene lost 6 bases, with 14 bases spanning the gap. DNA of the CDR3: TGTGCCAGCAGTCCTGGGCAGGGTGGTAATTCACCCCTCCACTTT. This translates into CASSPGQGGNSPLHF.

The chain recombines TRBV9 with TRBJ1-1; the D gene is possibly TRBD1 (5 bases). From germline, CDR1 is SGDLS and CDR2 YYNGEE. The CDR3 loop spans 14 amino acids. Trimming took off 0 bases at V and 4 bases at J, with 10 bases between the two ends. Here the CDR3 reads CASSVDWGGTEAFF. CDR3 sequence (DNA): TGTGCCAGCAGCGTAGATTGGGGCGGCACTGAAGCTTTCTTT.

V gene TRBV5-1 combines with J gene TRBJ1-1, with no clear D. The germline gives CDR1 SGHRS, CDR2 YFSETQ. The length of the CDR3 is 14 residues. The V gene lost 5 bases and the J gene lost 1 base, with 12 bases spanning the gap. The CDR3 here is CASRPLATNTEAFF. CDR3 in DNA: TGCGCCAGCAGACCATTGGCCACGAACACTGAAGCTTTCTTT. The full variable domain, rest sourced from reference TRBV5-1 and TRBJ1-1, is KAGVTQTPRYLIKTRGQQVTLSCSPISGHRSVSWYQQTPGQGLQFLFEYFSETQRNKGNFPGRFSGRQFSNSRSEMNVSTLELGDSALYLCASRPLATNTEAFFGQGTRLTVV.

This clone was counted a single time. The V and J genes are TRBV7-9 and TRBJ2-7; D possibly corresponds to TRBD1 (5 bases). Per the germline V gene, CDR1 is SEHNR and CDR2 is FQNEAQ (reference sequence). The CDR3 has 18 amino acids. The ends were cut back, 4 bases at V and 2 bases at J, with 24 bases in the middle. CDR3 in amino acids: CASSSQWGTARPPYEQYF. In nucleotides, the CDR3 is TGTGCCAGCAGCTCACAGTGGGGCACTGCTCGCCCTCCCTACGAGCAGTACTTC.

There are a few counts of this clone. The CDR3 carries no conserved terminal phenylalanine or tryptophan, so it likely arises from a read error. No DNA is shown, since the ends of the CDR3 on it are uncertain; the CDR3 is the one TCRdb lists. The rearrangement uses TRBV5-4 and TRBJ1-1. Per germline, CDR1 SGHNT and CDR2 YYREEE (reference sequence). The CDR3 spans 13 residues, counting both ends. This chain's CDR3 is CASSLAGLGGRTL.

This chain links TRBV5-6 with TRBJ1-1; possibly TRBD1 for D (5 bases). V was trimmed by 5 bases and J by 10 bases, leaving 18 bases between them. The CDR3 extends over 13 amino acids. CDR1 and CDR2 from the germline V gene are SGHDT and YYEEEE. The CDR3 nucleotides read TGTGCCAGCAGTCAGGGTTCAGGGTTTGTAGCTTTCTTT. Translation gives CASSQGSGFVAFF.

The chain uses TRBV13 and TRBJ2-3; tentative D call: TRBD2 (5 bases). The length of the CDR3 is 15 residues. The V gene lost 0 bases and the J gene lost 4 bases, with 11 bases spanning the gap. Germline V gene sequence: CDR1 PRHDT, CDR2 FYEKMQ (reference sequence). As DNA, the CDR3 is TGTGCCAGCAGCTTAGGTCCCACCGGGGCAGATACGCAGTATTTT. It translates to CASSLGPTGADTQYF.

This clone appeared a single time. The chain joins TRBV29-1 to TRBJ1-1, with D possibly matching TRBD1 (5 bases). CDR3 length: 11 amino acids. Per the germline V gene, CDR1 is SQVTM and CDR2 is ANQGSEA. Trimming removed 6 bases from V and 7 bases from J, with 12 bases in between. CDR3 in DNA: TGCAGCGTCGGGCTGACAGTTGAAGCTTTCTTT. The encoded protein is CSVGLTVEAFF.

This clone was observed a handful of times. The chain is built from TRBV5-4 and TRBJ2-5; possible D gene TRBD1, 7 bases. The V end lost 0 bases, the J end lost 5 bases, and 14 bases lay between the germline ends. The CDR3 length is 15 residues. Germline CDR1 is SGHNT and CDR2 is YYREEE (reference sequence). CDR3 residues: CASSLEGGGMETQYF. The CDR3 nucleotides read TGTGCCAGCAGCTTGGAAGGGGGCGGGATGGAGACCCAGTACTTC.